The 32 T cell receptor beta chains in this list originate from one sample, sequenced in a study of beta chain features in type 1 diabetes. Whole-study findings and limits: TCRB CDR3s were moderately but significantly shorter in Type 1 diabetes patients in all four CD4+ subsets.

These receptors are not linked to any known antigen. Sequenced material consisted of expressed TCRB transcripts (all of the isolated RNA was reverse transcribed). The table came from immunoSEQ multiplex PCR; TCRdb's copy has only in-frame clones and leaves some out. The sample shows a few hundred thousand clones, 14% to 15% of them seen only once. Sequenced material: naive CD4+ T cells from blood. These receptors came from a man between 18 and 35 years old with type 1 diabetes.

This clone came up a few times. The DNA of the CDR3 is TGTGCCAGCTCACCACCGGGCCGATTGGAGCAGTACTTC. Residues: CASSPPGRLEQYF. V usage is TRBV18 and J usage is TRBJ2-7; D uncertain. V dropped 0 bases and J dropped 7 bases, with 10 bases sitting between them. CDR1 is KGHSH, CDR2 LQKENI, per germline. CDR3 length: 13 residues.

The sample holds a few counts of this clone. This CDR3 reads CASKEGAIDTQYF. CDR3 bases: TGTGCCAGCAAAGAAGGGGCCATAGATACGCAGTATTTT. The rearrangement uses TRBV28 and TRBJ2-3; D may be TRBD1 (5 bases). Germline CDR1 MDHEN, CDR2 SYDVKM. Trimming removed 7 bases at V and 5 bases at J, with 13 bases between. The CDR3 runs to 13 residues.

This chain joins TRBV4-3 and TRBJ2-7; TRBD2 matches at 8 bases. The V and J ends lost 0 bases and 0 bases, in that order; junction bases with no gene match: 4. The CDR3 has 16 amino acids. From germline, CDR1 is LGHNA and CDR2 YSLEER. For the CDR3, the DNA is TGCGCCAGCAGCCAAGATCCGCGGGGGGTCTCCTACGAGCAGTACTTC. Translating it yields CASSQDPRGVSYEQYF.

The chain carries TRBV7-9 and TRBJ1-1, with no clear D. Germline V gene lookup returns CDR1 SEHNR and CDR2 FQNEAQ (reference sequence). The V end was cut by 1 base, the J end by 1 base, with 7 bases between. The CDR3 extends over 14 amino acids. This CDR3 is CASSLETGNTEAFF. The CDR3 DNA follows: TGTGCCAGCAGCTTAGAAACGGGGAACACTGAAGCTTTCTTT.

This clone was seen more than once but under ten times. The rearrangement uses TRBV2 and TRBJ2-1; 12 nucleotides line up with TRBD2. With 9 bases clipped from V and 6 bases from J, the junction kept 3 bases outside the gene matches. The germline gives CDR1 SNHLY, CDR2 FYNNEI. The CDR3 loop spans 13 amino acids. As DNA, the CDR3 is TGTGCCAGAAGACTAGCGGGAGCCAATGAGCAGTTCTTC. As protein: CARRLAGANEQFF.

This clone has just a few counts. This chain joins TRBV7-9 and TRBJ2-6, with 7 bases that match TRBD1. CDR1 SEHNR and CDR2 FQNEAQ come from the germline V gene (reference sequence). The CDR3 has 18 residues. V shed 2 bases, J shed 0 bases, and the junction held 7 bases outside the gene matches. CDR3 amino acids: CASSLRGGISSGANVLTF. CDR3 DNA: TGTGCCAGCAGCTTAAGAGGGGGCATTAGCTCTGGGGCCAACGTCCTGACTTTC. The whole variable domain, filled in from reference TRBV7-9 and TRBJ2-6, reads DTGVSQNPRHKITKRGQNVTFRCDPISEHNRLYWYRQTLGQGPEFLTYFQNEAQLEKSRLLSDRFSAERPKGSFSTLEIQRTEQGDSAMYLCASSLRGGISSGANVLTFGAGSRLTVL.

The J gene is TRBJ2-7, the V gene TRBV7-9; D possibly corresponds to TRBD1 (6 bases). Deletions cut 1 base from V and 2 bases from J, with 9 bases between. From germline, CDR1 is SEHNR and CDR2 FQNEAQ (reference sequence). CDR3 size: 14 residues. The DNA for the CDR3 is TGTGCCAGCAGCTTAGGCGGACAGACCTACGAGCAGTACTTC. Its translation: CASSLGGQTYEQYF.

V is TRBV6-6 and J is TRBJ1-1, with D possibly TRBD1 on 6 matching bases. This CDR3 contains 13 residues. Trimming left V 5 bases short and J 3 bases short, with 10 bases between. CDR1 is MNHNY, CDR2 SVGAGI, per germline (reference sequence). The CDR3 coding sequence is TGTGCCAGCAGTCAGGACAGCTACACTGAAGCTTTCTTT. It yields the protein CASSQDSYTEAFF.

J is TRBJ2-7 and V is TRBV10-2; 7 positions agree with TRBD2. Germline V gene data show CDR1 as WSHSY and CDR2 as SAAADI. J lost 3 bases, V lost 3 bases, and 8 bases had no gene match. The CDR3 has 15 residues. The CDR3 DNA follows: TGCGCCAGCAGTGAATACCCGGGAGGTAGCTACGAGCAGTACTTC. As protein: CASSEYPGGSYEQYF.

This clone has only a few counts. CDR3 residues: CASSGGTYNEQFF. In DNA form, the CDR3 reads TGTGCCAGCAGCGGAGGCACCTACAATGAGCAGTTCTTC. The J gene is TRBJ2-1, the V gene TRBV7-8; maybe TRBD2 (5 bases). Germline V gene sequence: CDR1 SGHVS, CDR2 FQNEAQ. V lost 5 bases and J lost 2, with 7 bases in between. The CDR3 is 13 amino acids.

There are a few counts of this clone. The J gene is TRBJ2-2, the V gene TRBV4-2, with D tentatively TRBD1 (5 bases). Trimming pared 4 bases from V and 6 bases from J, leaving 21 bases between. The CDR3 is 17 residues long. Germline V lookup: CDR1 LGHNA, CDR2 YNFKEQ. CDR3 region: CASSPIIPSQDPGELFF. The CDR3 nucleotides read TGTGCCAGCAGCCCCATTATCCCTTCACAGGACCCCGGGGAGCTGTTTTTT.

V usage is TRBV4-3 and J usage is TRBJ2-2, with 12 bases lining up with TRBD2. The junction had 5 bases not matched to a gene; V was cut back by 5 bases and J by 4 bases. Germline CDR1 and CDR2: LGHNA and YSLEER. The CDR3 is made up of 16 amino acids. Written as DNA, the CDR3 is TGCGCCAGCAGCTTTCGGACTAGCGGGGCCACCGGGGAGCTGTTTTTT. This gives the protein CASSFRTSGATGELFF.

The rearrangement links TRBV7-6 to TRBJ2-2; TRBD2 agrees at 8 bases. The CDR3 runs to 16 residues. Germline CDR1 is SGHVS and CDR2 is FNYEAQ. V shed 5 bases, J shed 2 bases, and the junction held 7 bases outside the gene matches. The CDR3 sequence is CASSHTSGYNTGELFF. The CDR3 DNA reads TGTGCCAGCAGCCATACTAGCGGTTATAACACCGGGGAGCTGTTTTTT. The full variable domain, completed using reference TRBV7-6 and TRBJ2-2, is GAGVSQSPRYKVTKRGQDVALRCDPISGHVSLYWYRQALGQGPEFLTYFNYEAQQDKSGLPNDRFSAERPEGSISTLTIQRTEQRDSAMYRCASSHTSGYNTGELFFGEGSRLTVL.

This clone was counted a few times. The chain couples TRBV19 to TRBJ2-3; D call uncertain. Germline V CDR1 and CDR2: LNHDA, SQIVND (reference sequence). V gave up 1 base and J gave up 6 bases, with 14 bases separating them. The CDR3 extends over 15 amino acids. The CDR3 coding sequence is TGTGCCAGTAGTATAGTCGGGTATGCGGTGGATACGCAGTATTTT. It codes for CASSIVGYAVDTQYF. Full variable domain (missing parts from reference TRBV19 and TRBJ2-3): DGGITQSPKYLFRKEGQNVTLSCEQNLNHDAMYWYRQDPGQGLRLIYYSQIVNDFQKGDIAEGYSVSREKKESFPLTVTSAQKNPTAFYLCASSIVGYAVDTQYFGPGTRLTVL.

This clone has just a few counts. CDR3 protein: CASSSTGGRETQYF. The CDR3 DNA is TGTGCCAGCAGCTCCACAGGGGGCAGGGAGACCCAGTACTTC. The chain is built from TRBV7-8 and TRBJ2-5; 9 bases fit TRBD1. This CDR3 spans 14 amino acids. CDR1 and CDR2 from the germline V gene are SGHVS and FQNEAQ. The trim removed 4 bases at V and 5 bases at J, leaving 5 bases unmatched.

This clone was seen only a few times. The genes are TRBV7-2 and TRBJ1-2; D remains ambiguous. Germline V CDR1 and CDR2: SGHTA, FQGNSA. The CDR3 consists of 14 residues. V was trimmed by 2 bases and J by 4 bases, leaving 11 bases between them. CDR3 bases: TGTGCCAGCAGCTTACGGTCCTCCCCCTATGGCTACACCTTC. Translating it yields CASSLRSSPYGYTF.

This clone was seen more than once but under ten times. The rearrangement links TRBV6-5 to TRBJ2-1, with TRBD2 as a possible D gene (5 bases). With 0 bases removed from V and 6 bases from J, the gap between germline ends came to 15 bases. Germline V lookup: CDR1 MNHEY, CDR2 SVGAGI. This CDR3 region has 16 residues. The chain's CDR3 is CASSYSFPGKSNEQFF. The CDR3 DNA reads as TGTGCCAGCAGTTACTCGTTCCCCGGGAAAAGCAATGAGCAGTTCTTC.

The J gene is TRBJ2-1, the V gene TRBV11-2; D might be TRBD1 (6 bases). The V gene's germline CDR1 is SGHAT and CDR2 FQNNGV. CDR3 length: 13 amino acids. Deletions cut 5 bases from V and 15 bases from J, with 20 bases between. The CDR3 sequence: CASSPNSGTSLFF. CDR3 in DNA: TGTGCCAGCAGCCCAAATTCCGGGACAAGTTTGTTCTTC.

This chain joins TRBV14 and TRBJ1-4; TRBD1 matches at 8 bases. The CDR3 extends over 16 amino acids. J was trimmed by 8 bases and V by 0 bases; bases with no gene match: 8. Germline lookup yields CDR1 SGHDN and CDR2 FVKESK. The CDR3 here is CASSQEALGQVEKLFF. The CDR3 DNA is TGTGCCAGCAGCCAAGAGGCCCTGGGACAGGTGGAAAAACTGTTTTTT.

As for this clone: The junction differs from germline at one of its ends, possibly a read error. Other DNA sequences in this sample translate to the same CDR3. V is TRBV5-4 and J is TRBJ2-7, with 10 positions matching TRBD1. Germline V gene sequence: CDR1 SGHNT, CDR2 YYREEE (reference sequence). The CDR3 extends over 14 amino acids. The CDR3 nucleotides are TGTGCCAGCAGTTTGGGGGGACAGGGGTACGAGCAGTACTTC. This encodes CASSLGGQGYEQYF.

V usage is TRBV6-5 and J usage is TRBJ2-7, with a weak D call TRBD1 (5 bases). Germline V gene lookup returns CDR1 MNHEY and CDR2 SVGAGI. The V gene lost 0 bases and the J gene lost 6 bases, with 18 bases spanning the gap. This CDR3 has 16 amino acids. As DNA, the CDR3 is TGTGCCAGCAGTTACTCGAAAGGGGCTGCGCGAAGCGAGCAGTACTTC. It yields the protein CASSYSKGAARSEQYF.

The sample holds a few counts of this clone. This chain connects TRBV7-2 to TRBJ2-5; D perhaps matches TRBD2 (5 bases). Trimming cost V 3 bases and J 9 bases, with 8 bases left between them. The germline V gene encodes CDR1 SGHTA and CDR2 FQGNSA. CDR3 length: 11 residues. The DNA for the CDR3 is TGTGCCAGCAGCTTCGCGGGCGCCCAGTACTTC. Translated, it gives CASSFAGAQYF.

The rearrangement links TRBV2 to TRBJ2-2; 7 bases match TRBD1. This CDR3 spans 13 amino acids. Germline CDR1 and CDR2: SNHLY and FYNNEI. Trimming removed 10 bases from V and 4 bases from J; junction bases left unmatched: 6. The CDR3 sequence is CATRQGVTGELFF. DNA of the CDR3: TGTGCCACACGACAGGGAGTCACCGGGGAGCTGTTTTTT.

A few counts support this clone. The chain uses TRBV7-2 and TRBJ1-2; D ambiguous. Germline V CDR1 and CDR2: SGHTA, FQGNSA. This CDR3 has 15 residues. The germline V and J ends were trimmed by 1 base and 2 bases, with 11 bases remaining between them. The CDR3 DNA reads TGTGCCAGCAGCTTAGGGCCTGACACCAACTATGGCTACACCTTC. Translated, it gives CASSLGPDTNYGYTF.

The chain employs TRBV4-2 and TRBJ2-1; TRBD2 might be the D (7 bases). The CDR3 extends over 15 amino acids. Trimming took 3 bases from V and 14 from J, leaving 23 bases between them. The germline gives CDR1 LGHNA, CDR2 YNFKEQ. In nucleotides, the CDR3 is TGTGCCAGCAGCCATAGAGATCGGGGGGCACCAGTAAAGTTCTTC. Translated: CASSHRDRGAPVKFF.

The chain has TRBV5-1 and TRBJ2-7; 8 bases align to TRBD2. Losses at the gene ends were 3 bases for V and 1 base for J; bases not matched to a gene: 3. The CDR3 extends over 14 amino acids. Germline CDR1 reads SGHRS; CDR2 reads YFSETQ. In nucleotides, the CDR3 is TGCGCCAGCAGCTCACCGGGGGGGTCCTACGAGCAGTACTTC. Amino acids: CASSSPGGSYEQYF.

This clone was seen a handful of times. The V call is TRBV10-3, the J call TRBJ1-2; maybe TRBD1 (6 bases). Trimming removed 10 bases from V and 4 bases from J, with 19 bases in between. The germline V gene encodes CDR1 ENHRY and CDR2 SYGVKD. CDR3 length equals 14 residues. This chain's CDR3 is CASSLGWDTYGYTF. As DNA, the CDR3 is TGTGCCAGCAGCCTGGGTTGGGACACCTATGGCTACACCTTC.

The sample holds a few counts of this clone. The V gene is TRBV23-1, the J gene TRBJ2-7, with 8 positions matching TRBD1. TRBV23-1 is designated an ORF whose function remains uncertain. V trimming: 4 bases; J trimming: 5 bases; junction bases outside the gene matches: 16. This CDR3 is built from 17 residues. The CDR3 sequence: CASSPLSFGDRPHEQYF. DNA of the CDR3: TGCGCCAGCAGTCCACTGTCGTTCGGGGACAGGCCCCACGAGCAGTACTTC.

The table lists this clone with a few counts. This CDR3 reads CASSMGTSGKETQYF. The CDR3 DNA follows: TGTGCCAGCAGTATGGGGACTAGCGGGAAAGAGACCCAGTACTTC. The chain has TRBV28 and TRBJ2-5; TRBD2 aligns across 13 bases. The CDR3 covers 15 residues. The germline gives CDR1 MDHEN, CDR2 SYDVKM. V trimming: 5 bases; J trimming: 3 bases; junction bases outside the gene matches: 3.

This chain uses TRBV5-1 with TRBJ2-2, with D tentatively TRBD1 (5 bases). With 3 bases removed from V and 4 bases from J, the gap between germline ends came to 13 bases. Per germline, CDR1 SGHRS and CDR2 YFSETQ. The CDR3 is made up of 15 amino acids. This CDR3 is CASSWGRVSTGELFF. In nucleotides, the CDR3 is TGCGCCAGCAGCTGGGGCCGGGTGTCCACCGGGGAGCTGTTTTTT.

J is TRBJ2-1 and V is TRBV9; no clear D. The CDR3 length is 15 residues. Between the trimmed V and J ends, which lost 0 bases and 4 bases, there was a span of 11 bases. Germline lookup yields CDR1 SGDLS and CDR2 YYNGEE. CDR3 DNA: TGTGCCAGCAGCGTAGATCCTAATAAGTACAATGAGCAGTTCTTC. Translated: CASSVDPNKYNEQFF.

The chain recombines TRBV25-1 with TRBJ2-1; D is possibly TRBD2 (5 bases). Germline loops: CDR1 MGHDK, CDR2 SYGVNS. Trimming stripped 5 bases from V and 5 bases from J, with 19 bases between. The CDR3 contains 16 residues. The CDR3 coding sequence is TGTGCCAGCAGTCCCCTCCTTAGCGCCAGTAACAATGAGCAGTTCTTC. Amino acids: CASSPLLSASNNEQFF.